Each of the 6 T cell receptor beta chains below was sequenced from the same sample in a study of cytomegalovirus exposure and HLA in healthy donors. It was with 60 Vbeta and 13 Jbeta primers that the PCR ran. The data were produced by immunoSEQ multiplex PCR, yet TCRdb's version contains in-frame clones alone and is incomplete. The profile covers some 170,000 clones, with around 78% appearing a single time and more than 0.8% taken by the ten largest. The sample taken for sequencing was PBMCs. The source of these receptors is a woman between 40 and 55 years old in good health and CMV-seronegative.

DNA for the CDR3: TGTGCCAGCAGCTTAGCGCTAGCTTCCTACAATGAGCAGTTCTTC. Its protein product is CASSLALASYNEQFF. This chain uses TRBV7-6 with TRBJ2-1, with D possibly TRBD2 on 5 matching bases. Trimming shortened V by 0 bases and J by 1 base, and 7 bases separated the two germline ends. Germline loops: CDR1 SGHVS, CDR2 FNYEAQ. This CDR3 is 15 amino acids long. The entire variable domain, with the rest obtained from reference TRBV7-6 and TRBJ2-1, is as follows: GAGVSQSPRYKVTKRGQDVALRCDPISGHVSLYWYRQALGQGPEFLTYFNYEAQQDKSGLPNDRFSAERPEGSISTLTIQRTEQRDSAMYRCASSLALASYNEQFFGPGTRLTVL.

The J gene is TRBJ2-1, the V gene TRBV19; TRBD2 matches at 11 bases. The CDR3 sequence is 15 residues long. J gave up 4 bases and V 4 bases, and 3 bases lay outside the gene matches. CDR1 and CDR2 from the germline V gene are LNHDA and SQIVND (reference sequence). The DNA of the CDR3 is TGTGCCAGTAGTACCGGGACTAGCGGTTACAATGAGCAGTTCTTC. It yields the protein CASSTGTSGYNEQFF.

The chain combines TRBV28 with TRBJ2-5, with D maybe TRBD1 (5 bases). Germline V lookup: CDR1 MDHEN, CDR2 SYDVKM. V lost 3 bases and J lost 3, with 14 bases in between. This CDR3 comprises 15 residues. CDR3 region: CASSLRFAREETQYF. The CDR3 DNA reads TGTGCCAGCAGTTTGCGATTTGCCAGGGAAGAGACCCAGTACTTC. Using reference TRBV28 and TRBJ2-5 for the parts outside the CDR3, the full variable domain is DVKVTQSSRYLVKRTGEKVFLECVQDMDHENMFWYRQDPGLGLRLIYFSYDVKMKEKGDIPEGYSVSREKKERFSLILESASTNQTSMYLCASSLRFAREETQYFGPGTRLLVL.

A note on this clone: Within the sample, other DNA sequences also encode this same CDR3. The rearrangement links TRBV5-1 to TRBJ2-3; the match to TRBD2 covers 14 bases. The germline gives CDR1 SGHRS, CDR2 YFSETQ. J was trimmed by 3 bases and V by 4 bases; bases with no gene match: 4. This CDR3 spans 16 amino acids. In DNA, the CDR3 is TGCGCCAGCAGCCTCGGACTAGCGGGAGGTACAGATACGCAGTATTTT. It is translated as CASSLGLAGGTDTQYF.

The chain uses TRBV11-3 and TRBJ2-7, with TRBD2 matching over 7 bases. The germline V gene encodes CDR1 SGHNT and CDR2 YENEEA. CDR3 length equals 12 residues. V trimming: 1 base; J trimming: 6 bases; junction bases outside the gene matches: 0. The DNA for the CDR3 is TGTGCCAGCAGCTTAGGGGGGGGCGAGCAGTACTTC. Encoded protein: CASSLGGGEQYF. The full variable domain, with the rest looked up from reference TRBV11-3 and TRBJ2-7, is EAGVVQSPRYKIIEKKQPVAFWCNPISGHNTLYWYLQNLGQGPELLIRYENEEAVDDSQLPKDRFSAERLKGVDSTLKIQPAELGDSAVYLCASSLGGGEQYFGPGTRLTVT.

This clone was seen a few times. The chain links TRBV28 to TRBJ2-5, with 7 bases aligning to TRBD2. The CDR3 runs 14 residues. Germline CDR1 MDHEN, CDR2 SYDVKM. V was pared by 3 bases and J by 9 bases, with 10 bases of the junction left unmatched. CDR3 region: CASSFSSGRGAQYF. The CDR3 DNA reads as TGTGCCAGCAGTTTTTCTAGCGGCCGCGGGGCCCAGTACTTC.